Sequencing of this TCR beta chain was carried out in a study of blood T cell repertoires in COVID-19. The germline CDR1 and CDR2 sequences are SGHDT and YYEEEE. The ends lost 3 bases at V and 3 bases at J; junction bases unmatched: 3. The CDR3 is 14 residues long. How the authors handled the data: Reference gene primer amplification gave nucleated cell count estimates. The method was immunoSEQ multiplex PCR; TCRdb's version includes in-frame clones alone and lacks a portion of them. The V and J calls and clone size are taken from that table; D and trimming were inferred from the DNA. The repertoire holds about 130,000 clones, with roughly 75% as singletons. Enrollees, roughly 18 to 95 years old, lived in approximately 25 US areas. Cohorts were determined from participant-reported clinical history.

The sequenced material came from PBMCs or T cells enriched from blood (not recorded which). V and J are TRBV5-6 and TRBJ1-2, with 9 nucleotides matching TRBD1. The receptor's source is a woman between 50 and 59 years old who had recovered from COVID-19. CDR3 coding DNA: TGTGCCAGCAGCTCGACAGGGGGAGACTATGGCTACACCTTC. Translating gives CASSSTGGDYGYTF.